This is a list of T cell receptor beta chains from one sample in a study of T cells in Graves' hyperthyroidism and ophthalmopathy. MiXCR was run by TCRdb on the multiplex PCR reads, yielding one entry per CDR3 protein. In the table there are about 610,000 distinct CDR3 sequences, around 42% of which are singletons. Sequencing used peripheral blood or thyroid tissue (not recorded which). The receptors originated from a woman aged 18-30 years with Graves' hyperthyroidism. Each CDR3 is given without its conserved first and last residue. The order of the fields is V gene, J gene, CDR3 protein.

v_gene: TRBV20-1
j_gene: NA
CDR3aa: SASGPNSPLH

v_gene: TRBV9
j_gene: TRBJ2-5
CDR3aa: ASSVLGGLETQY

v_gene: TRBV12-3/TRBV12-4
j_gene: TRBJ1-5
CDR3aa: ASSAGQGQETQH

v_gene: TRBV20-1
j_gene: TRBJ2-7
CDR3aa: SASGTAGGRSYEQY

v_gene: TRBV5-8
j_gene: TRBJ2-3
CDR3aa: ASSLVRTDTDTQY

v_gene: TRBV6-1
j_gene: TRBJ2-2
CDR3aa: ASQPANLPTGELF

v_gene: TRBV3-1
j_gene: TRBJ2-7
CDR3aa: ASSLSGTSGGEQY

v_gene: TRBV7-3
j_gene: TRBJ2-7
CDR3aa: ASSLEPADYEQY

v_gene: TRBV20-1
j_gene: TRBJ2-5
CDR3aa: SASPMAGGEEETQY

v_gene: TRBV20-1
j_gene: NA
CDR3aa: SARDNRGAKNIQY

v_gene: TRBV12-3/TRBV12-4
j_gene: TRBJ1-5
CDR3aa: ASRDRGDSKNQPQH

v_gene: TRBV27
j_gene: TRBJ1-2
CDR3aa: ASSFSGQGAGYT

v_gene: TRBV6-5
j_gene: TRBJ2-7
CDR3aa: ASRQGLAAAYEQY

v_gene: TRBV7-9
j_gene: TRBJ2-5
CDR3aa: ASSRSGLEEETQY

v_gene: TRBV20-1
j_gene: TRBJ1-2
CDR3aa: SARGSGNGYT

v_gene: TRBV6-6
j_gene: TRBJ1-6
CDR3aa: ASSYGAYSPLH

v_gene: TRBV20-1
j_gene: TRBJ1-1
CDR3aa: SASRESWAF

v_gene: TRBV27
j_gene: TRBJ1-2
CDR3aa: ASSNTGRGYT

v_gene: TRBV29-1
j_gene: TRBJ2-7
CDR3aa: SVGQGGVGEQY

v_gene: TRBV20-1
j_gene: TRBJ2-5
CDR3aa: SARDSSGIWETQY

v_gene: TRBV5-4
j_gene: TRBJ2-5
CDR3aa: ASSSWDSKETQY

v_gene: TRBV15
j_gene: TRBJ2-7
CDR3aa: ATSRDHGSVYEQY

v_gene: TRBV30
j_gene: TRBJ1-1
CDR3aa: AGASAATEAF

v_gene: TRBV9
j_gene: TRBJ2-2
CDR3aa: ASSDSGLANTGELF

v_gene: TRBV7-9
j_gene: TRBJ1-2
CDR3aa: ASSPWIGNT

v_gene: TRBV20-1
j_gene: TRBJ2-7
CDR3aa: SAISDRWDPSVQY

v_gene: TRBV7-2
j_gene: NA
CDR3aa: ASSLVKRGEQF

v_gene: TRBV25-1
j_gene: TRBJ1-1
CDR3aa: ASSPSPVGMSTEAF

v_gene: TRBV15
j_gene: TRBJ1-4
CDR3aa: ATSRARAESEKLF

v_gene: TRBV24-1
j_gene: TRBJ2-4
CDR3aa: ATSDPAGAAKNIQY

v_gene: TRBV12-3/TRBV12-4
j_gene: TRBJ2-3
CDR3aa: ASRQDTTDTQY

v_gene: TRBV7-2
j_gene: TRBJ1-5
CDR3aa: ASSSVGGTALRNQPQH

v_gene: TRBV29-1
j_gene: TRBJ1-5
CDR3aa: SVEQGPNQPQH

v_gene: TRBV29-1
j_gene: TRBJ2-7
CDR3aa: SVSSGSYEQY

v_gene: TRBV10-3
j_gene: TRBJ2-2
CDR3aa: AISESHLTGELF

v_gene: TRBV12-5
j_gene: TRBJ1-2
CDR3aa: PHLRALYGYT

v_gene: TRBV11-2
j_gene: TRBJ2-7
CDR3aa: ASSLVGTWSTYEQY

v_gene: TRBV7-8
j_gene: TRBJ2-1
CDR3aa: ASSPWTSGSDEQF

v_gene: TRBV29-1
j_gene: TRBJ1-2
CDR3aa: SVEPRTGYGYT

v_gene: TRBV6-6
j_gene: TRBJ1-5
CDR3aa: ASRHTGNQPQH

v_gene: TRBV7-6
j_gene: NA
CDR3aa: ASSLGVRGNEQF

v_gene: TRBV12-3/TRBV12-4
j_gene: TRBJ2-5
CDR3aa: ASSLQAGGGETQY

v_gene: TRBV2
j_gene: TRBJ2-7
CDR3aa: ASSRRTGTASYEQY

v_gene: TRBV4-2
j_gene: TRBJ1-1
CDR3aa: ASSQPLAGVGTEAF

v_gene: TRBV6-6
j_gene: TRBJ1-1
CDR3aa: ASSYSRSLGTEAF

v_gene: TRBV12-3/TRBV12-4
j_gene: TRBJ2-7
CDR3aa: ASSRDRGPYEQY